This is a list of T cell receptor beta chains from one sample in a study of OX40 agonist ivuxolimab in advanced cancers. TCRdb keeps only in-frame clones here, not all; method: immunoSEQ multiplex PCR. The sample yields about 67,000 clones, roughly 81% seen once. Sequences were derived from CD4+ or CD8+ T cells sorted from blood, sampled in a trial of the OX40 agonist ivuxolimab. These receptors all stem from an adult with an advanced solid tumor such as melanoma, head and neck, liver or kidney cancer. The CDR3 runs from the conserved cysteine through the conserved F or W. D genes are given only for firm matches. Not every row has a clone size; where given, it reads once, few, many or a size class.

DNA,CDR3,length,J,size,V,D
TGTGCCAGCTCACCACGGCTCAGCGGGAGTTCCTACAATGAGCAGTTCTTC,CASSPRLSGSSYNEQFF,17,TRBJ2-1,-,TRBV18,TRBD2
TGTGCCAGCAGTGGGACTCCCCCATCTGGCACTGAAGCTTTCTTT,CASSGTPPSGTEAFF,15,TRBJ1-1,-,TRBV28,-
TGTGCCAGCTCACCACTCGGACAGGGTTCTGAAAAACTGTTTTTT,CASSPLGQGSEKLFF,15,TRBJ1-4,-,TRBV18,TRBD1
TGTGCCAGCAGCGTAGACAGGGCCGGAGACGACGAGCAGTACTTC,CASSVDRAGDDEQYF,15,TRBJ2-7,-,TRBV9,-
TGTGCCCTTGACAGGGTCCTCTCCTACGAGCAGTACTTC,CALDRVLSYEQYF,13,TRBJ2-7,-,TRBV30,TRBD1
TGTGCCAGCAGGGATGGACTAGCGGGAGCTGAGCAGTTCTTC,CASRDGLAGAEQFF,14,TRBJ2-1,-,TRBV7-9,TRBD2
TGTGCCAGCAGTTTAGAACAGGGCAGGGAAAAACTGTTTTTT,CASSLEQGREKLFF,14,TRBJ1-4,once,TRBV28,-
TGTGCCAGCAGTGAATATGGTGGGGGGGCTCAAGAGACCCAGTACTTC,CASSEYGGGAQETQYF,16,TRBJ2-5,-,TRBV2,-
TGTGCCAGCTTTCCTCGGGGGGCCAGCTATGGCTACACCTTC,CASFPRGASYGYTF,14,TRBJ1-2,-,TRBV6-6,-
TGTGCCAGCAAGTCCGGGACAGGGGATAACGAGCAGTACTTC,CASKSGTGDNEQYF,14,TRBJ2-7,-,TRBV6-5,TRBD1
TGTGCCATCAGGTTTCGGGGCGAGAACACTGAAGCTTTCTTT,CAIRFRGENTEAFF,14,TRBJ1-1,-,TRBV10-3,-
TGTGCCAGCAGTTACTCAACAGGAAACACCATATATTTT,CASSYSTGNTIYF,13,TRBJ1-3,-,TRBV6-5,-
TGTGCCAGCAGCTTATTGGGGACATGGAAGGCTTTCTTT,CASSLLGTWKAFF,13,TRBJ1-1,-,TRBV7-9,-
TGTGCCAGCAGCTTCCGGGCCTCCATGAACACTGAAGCTTTCTTT,CASSFRASMNTEAFF,15,TRBJ1-1,few,TRBV7-9,-
TGTGCCAGCAGCTTAGGCAGTCGAGAGACCCAGTACTTC,CASSLGSRETQYF,13,TRBJ2-5,-,TRBV11-3,-
TGTGCCAGCTCAGCCGACCCCGGGACGGAAACCTACGAGCAGTACTTC,CASSADPGTETYEQYF,16,TRBJ2-7,-,TRBV18,-
TGTGCCATCCTAGCGGGAGGGCCCACAGATACGCAGTATTTT,CAILAGGPTDTQYF,14,TRBJ2-3,-,TRBV10-3,TRBD2
TGTGCCAGCAGTGACGACCTAGCGGGAATTGAGACCCAGTACTTC,CASSDDLAGIETQYF,15,TRBJ2-5,-,TRBV25-1,TRBD2
TGTGCCATCGCCGGGCAGGGTTACACTGAAGCTTTCTTT,CAIAGQGYTEAFF,13,TRBJ1-1,-,TRBV10-3,-
TGTGCCAGCAGGGAGGAGGGGAAAGGCACTGAAGCTTTCTTT,CASREEGKGTEAFF,14,TRBJ1-1,-,TRBV2,-
TGTGCCAGCAGCTTGGGACAGGCTAACTATGGCTACACCTTC,CASSLGQANYGYTF,14,TRBJ1-2,-,TRBV5-6,-
TGTGCCAGCAGCTCCCTTCGGGGGGAGCAGTACTTC,CASSSLRGEQYF,12,TRBJ2-7,-,TRBV11-3,-
TGTGCCAGCTTAGACGAGCAGTACTTC,CASLDEQYF,9,TRBJ2-7,once,TRBV27,-
TGTGCCAGCAGCTTGATTTCGGGGGGGCTCACCGGGGAGCTGTTTTTT,CASSLISGGLTGELFF,16,TRBJ2-2,-,TRBV5-6,TRBD2
TGTGCCATCAGCGAGACTAGCGAGGCCCAGTACTTC,CAISETSEAQYF,12,TRBJ2-5,-,TRBV10-3,TRBD2
TGTGCCAGCAGTTTATGGGGGCTCGGCACTGAAGCTTTCTTT,CASSLWGLGTEAFF,14,TRBJ1-1,-,TRBV27,-
TGTGCCAGCAGCCCAGCCGGGGGGGCCGCCACAGATACGCAGTATTTT,CASSPAGGAATDTQYF,16,TRBJ2-3,-,TRBV7-3,TRBD2
TGCGCCAGCCTCAAAAGGCCCCAGCATTTT,CASLKRPQHF,10,TRBJ1-5,once,TRBV23-1,-
TGCGCCAGCAGTGAAATACAGGGGAGGAGAGATACGCAGTATTTT,CASSEIQGRRDTQYF,15,TRBJ2-3,-,TRBV10-2,-
TGTGCCAGCAGCGCCTCGGACAGAGGTCCCGGGGAGCTGTTTTTT,CASSASDRGPGELFF,15,TRBJ2-2,-,TRBV7-2,-
TGCGCCAGCAGGGCCGGGACCCCTAGCACAGATACGCAGTATTTT,CASRAGTPSTDTQYF,15,TRBJ2-3,-,TRBV5-1,-
TGTGCCAGCAGTAGGTGGGGAGGTAATGAAAAACTGTTTTTT,CASSRWGGNEKLFF,14,TRBJ1-4,-,TRBV2,-